There are many counts of the clone carrying this T cell receptor beta chain. Its antigen is as yet unknown. This entry belongs to a study of Graves' ophthalmopathy and Graves' hyperthyroidism. Study-wide background: Hyperthyroidism showing no ophthalmopathy within 18 months of follow-up was stable.

Other autoimmune diseases, uncontrolled infections, pregnancy or lactation excluded patients from enrollment. Clinical symptoms, serum thyroxine, TRAb, thyroid ultrasound and orbital computed tomography formed the basis of diagnosis. Germline V lookup: CDR1 DFQATT, CDR2 SNEGSKA (reference sequence). Trimming pared 0 bases from V and 5 bases from J, leaving 13 bases between. The CDR3 covers 14 residues. Study-level findings and limits: Blood was where most expanded thyroid clonotypes above 0.001 frequency also turned up.

The authors amplified TCR beta CDR3 regions from RNA transcripts. First-round RT-PCR with HTBI primers preceded a second-round multiplex PCR. In TCRdb, the multiplex PCR reads were re-called with MiXCR into one record per CDR3 protein. The sample yields about 590,000 distinct CDR3 sequences, less than 45% seen once. This TCR was recovered from an adult man with Graves' hyperthyroidism. Material: peripheral blood or thyroid tissue (not recorded which). The genes are TRBV20-1 and TRBJ2-5; D unresolved. CDR3 nucleotides: TGCAGTGCTAGAGAGACCGCACCGTGGGAGACCCAGTACTTC. As protein: CSARETAPWETQYF.